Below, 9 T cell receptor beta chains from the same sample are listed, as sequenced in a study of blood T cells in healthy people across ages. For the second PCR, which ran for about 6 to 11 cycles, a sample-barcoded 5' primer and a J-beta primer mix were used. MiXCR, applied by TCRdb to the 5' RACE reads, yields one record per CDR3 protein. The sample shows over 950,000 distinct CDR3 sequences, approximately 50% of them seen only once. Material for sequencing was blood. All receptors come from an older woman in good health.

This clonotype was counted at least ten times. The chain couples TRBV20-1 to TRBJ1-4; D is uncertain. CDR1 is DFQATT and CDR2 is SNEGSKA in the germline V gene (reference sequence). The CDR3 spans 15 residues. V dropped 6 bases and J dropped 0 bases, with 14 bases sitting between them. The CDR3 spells CSATDGFATNEKLFF. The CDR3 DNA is TGCAGTGCCACGGACGGCTTTGCAACTAATGAAAAACTGTTTTTT.

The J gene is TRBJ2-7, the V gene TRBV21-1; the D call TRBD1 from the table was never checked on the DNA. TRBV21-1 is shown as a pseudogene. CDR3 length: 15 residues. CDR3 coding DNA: TGTGCCAGCAGCCCGTGGGACAGGCCCTCCTACGAGCAGTACTTC. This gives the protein CASSPWDRPSYEQYF.

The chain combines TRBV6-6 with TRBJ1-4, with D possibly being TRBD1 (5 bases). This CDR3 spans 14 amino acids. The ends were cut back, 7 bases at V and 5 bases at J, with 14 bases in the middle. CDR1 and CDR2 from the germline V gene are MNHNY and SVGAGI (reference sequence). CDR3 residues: CASTLRQHNEKLFF. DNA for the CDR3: TGTGCCAGCACCCTCAGACAGCACAATGAAAAACTGTTTTTT.

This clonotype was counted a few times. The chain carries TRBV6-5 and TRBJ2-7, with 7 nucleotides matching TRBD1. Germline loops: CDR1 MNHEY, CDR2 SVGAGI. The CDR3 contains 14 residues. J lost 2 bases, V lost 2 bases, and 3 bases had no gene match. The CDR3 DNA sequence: TGTGCCAGCAGTTACGGGACAGCAACCTACGAGCAGTACTTC. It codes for CASSYGTATYEQYF.

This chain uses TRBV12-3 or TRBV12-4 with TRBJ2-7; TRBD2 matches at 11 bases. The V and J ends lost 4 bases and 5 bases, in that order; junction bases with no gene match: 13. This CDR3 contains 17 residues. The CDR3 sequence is CASSSSLAGGIVHEQYF. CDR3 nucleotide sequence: TGTGCCAGCAGTTCCTCTCTAGCGGGAGGAATTGTCCACGAGCAGTACTTC.

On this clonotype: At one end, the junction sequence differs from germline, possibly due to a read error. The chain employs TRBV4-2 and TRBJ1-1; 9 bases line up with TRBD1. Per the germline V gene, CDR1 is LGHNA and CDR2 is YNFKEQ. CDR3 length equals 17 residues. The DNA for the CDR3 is TGTGCCAGCAGCCAAGACACAACAGGGGGCGAGGGCACTGCAGCTTTCTTT. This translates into CASSQDTTGGEGTAAFF.

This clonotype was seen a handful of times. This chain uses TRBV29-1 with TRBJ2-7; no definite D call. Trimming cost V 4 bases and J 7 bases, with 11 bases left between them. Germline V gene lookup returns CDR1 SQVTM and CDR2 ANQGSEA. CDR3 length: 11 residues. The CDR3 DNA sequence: TGCAGCGTTGGTGTTGCGCGGGAGCAGTACTTC. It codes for CSVGVAREQYF.

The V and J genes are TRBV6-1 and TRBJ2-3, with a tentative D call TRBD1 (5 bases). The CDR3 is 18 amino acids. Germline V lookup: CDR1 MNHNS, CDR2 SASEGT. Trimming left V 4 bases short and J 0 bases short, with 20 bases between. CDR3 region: CASSGKMGLGASTDTQYF. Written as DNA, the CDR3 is TGTGCCAGCAGTGGAAAAATGGGCCTAGGGGCTAGCACAGATACGCAGTATTTT.

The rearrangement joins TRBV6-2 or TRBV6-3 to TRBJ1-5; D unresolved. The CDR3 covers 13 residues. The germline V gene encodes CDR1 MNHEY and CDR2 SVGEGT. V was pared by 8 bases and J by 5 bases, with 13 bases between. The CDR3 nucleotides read TGTGCCAGCGGTTTCAGCTGGGATCAGCCCCAGCATTTT. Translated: CASGFSWDQPQHF.